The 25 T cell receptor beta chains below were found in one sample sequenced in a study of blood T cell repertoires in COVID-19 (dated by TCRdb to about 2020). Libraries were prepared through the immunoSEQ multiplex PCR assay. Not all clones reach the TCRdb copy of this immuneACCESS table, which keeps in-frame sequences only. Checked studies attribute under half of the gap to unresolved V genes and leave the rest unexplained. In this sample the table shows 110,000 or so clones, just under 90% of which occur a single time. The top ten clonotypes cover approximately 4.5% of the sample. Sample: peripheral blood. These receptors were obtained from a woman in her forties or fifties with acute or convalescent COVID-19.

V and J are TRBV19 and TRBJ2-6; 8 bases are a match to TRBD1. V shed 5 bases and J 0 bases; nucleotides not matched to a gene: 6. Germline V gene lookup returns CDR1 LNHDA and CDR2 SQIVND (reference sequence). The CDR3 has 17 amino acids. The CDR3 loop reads CASSPDRVGSGANVLTF. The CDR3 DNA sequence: TGTGCCAGTAGTCCGGACAGGGTAGGCTCTGGGGCCAACGTCCTGACTTTC.

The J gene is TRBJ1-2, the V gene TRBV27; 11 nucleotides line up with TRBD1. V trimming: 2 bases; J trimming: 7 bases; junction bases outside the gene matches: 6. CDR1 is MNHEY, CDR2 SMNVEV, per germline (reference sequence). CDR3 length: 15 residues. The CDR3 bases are TGTGCCAGCAGTTTAACAGGACAGGGGGCTGGTGGCTACACCTTC. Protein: CASSLTGQGAGGYTF.

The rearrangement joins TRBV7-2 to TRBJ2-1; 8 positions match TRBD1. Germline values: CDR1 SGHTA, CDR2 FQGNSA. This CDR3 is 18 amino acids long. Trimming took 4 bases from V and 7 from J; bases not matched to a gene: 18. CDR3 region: CASSSPSDRERIFNEQFF. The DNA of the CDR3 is TGTGCCAGCAGCTCCCCTTCGGACAGGGAGCGAATTTTTAATGAGCAGTTCTTC.

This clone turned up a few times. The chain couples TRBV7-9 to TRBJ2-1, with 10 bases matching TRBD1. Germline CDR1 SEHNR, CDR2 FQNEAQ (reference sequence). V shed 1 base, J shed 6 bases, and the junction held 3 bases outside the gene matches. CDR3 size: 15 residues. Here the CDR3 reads CASSLGQGAVNEQFF. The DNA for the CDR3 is TGTGCCAGCAGCTTAGGACAGGGGGCAGTCAATGAGCAGTTCTTC.

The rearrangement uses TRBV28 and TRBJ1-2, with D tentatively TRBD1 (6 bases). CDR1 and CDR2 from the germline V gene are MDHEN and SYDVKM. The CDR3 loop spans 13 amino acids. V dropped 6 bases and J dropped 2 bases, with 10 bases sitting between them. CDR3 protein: CASSYGQNYGYTF. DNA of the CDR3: TGTGCCAGCAGCTATGGACAGAACTATGGCTACACCTTC.

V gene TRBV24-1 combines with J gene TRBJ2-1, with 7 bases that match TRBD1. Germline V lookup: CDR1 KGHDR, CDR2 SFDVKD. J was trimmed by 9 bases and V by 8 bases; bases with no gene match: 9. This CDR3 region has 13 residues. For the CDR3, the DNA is TGTGCCACCATGGGACAGCGGAGGAGTGAGCAGTTCTTC. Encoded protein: CATMGQRRSEQFF.

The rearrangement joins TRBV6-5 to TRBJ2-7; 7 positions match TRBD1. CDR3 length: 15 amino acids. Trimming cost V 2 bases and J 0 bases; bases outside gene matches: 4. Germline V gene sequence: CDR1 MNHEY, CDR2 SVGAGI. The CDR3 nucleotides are TGTGCCAGCAGTTACGGGACAGAGAGCTCCTACGAGCAGTACTTC. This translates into CASSYGTESSYEQYF.

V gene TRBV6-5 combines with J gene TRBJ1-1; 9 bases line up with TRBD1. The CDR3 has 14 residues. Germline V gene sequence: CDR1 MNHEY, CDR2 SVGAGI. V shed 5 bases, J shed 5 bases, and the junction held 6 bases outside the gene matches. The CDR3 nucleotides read TGTGCCAGCAGTCCGGACAGGGGAAGGACTGAAGCTTTCTTT. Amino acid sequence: CASSPDRGRTEAFF.

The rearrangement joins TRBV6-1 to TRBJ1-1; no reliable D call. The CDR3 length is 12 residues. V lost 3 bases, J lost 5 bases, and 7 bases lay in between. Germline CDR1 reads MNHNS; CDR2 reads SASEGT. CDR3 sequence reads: CASSDPKTEAFF. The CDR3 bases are TGTGCCAGCAGTGACCCCAAAACTGAAGCTTTCTTT.

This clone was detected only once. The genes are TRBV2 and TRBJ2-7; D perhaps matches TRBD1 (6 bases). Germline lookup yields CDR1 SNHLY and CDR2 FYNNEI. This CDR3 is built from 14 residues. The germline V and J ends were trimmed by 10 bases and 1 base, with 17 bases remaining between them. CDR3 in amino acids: CATTSDSSSYEQYF. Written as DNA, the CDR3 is TGTGCCACCACCTCGGACAGCAGTTCCTACGAGCAGTACTTC.

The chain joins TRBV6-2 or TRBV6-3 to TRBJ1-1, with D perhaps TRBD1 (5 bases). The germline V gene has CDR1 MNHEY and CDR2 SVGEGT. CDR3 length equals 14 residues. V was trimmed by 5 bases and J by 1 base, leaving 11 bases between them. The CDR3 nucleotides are TGTGCCAGCAGTCTCGGACACCGGAACACTGAAGCTTTCTTT. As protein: CASSLGHRNTEAFF.

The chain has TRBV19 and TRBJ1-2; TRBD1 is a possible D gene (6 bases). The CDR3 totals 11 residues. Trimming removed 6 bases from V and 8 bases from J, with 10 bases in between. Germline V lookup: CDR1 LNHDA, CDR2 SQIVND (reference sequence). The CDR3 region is CASRQGQGYTF. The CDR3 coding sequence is TGTGCCAGTAGACAGGGTCAAGGCTACACCTTC.

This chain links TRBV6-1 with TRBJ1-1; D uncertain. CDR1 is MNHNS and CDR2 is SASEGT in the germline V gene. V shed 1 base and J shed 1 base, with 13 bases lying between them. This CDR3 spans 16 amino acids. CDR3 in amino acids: CASSEVRVLQNTEAFF. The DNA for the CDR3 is TGTGCCAGCAGTGAAGTGAGGGTTCTTCAGAACACTGAAGCTTTCTTT.

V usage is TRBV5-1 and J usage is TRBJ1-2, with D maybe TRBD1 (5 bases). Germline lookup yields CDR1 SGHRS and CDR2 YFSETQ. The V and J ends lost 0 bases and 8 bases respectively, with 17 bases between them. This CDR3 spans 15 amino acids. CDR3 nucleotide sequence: TGCGCCAGCAGCTTGGAGGGCGGGGACCCGAGCGGCTACACCTTC. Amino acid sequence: CASSLEGGDPSGYTF.

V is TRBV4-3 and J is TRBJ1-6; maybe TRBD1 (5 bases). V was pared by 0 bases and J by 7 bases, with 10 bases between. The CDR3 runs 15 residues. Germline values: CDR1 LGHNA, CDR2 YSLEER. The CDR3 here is CASSQDLQGNSPLHF. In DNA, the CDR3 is TGCGCCAGCAGCCAAGATCTCCAGGGCAATTCACCCCTCCACTTT.

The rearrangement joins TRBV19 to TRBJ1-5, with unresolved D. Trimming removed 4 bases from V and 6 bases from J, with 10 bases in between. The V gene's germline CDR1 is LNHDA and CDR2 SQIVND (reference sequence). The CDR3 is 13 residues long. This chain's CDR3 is CASSTQQIQPQHF. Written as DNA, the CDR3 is TGTGCCAGTAGTACTCAACAGATTCAGCCCCAGCATTTT.

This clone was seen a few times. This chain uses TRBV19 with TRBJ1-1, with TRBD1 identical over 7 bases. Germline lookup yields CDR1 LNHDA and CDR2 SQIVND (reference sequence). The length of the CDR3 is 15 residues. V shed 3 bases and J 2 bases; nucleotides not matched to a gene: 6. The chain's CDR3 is CASSMTGWFNTEAFF. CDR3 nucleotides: TGTGCCAGTAGTATGACAGGGTGGTTTAACACTGAAGCTTTCTTT.

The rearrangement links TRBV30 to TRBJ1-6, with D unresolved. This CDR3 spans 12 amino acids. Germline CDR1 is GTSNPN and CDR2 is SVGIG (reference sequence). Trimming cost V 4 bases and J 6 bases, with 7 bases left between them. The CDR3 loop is CAWNPGNSPLHF. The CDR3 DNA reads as TGTGCCTGGAACCCGGGTAATTCACCCCTCCACTTT. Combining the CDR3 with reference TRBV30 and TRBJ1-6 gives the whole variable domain SQTIHQWPATLVQPVGSPLSLECTVEGTSNPNLYWYRQAAGRGLQLLFYSVGIGQISSEVPQNLSASRPQDRQFILSSKKLLLSDSGFYLCAWNPGNSPLHFGNGTRLTVT.

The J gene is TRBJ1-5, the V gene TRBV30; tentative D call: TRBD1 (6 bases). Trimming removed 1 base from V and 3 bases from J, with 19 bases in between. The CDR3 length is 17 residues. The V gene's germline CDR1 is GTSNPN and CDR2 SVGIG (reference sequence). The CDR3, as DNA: TGTGCCTGGAGTGCCGAAGGGCTAGGGGGTTTCAATCAGCCCCAGCATTTT. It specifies CAWSAEGLGGFNQPQHF.

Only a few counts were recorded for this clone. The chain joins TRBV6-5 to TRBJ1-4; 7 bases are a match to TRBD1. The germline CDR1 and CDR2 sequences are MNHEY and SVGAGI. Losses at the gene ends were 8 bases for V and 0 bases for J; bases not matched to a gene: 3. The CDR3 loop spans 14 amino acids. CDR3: CASQDRATNEKLFF. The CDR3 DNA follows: TGTGCCAGCCAAGACAGGGCAACTAATGAAAAACTGTTTTTT.

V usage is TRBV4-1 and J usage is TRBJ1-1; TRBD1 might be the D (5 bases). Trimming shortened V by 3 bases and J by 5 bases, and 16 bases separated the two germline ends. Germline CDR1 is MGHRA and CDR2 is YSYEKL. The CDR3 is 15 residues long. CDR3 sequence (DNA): TGCGCCAGCAGCCAGTCCCCGGGGCGGGGGACTGAAGCTTTCTTT. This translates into CASSQSPGRGTEAFF.

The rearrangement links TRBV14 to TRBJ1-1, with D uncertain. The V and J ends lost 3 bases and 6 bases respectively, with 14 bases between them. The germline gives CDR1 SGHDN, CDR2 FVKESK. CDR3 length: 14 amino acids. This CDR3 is CASSHTTFGAEAFF. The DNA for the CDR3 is TGTGCCAGCAGCCATACGACATTCGGGGCTGAAGCTTTCTTT.

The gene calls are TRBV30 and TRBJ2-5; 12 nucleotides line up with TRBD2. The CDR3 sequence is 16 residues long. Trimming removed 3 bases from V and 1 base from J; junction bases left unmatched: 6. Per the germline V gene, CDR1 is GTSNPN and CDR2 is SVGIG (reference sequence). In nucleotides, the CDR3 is TGTGCCTGGAGCTCGTTACTAGCGGGGGGCCAAGAGACCCAGTACTTC. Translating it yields CAWSSLLAGGQETQYF.

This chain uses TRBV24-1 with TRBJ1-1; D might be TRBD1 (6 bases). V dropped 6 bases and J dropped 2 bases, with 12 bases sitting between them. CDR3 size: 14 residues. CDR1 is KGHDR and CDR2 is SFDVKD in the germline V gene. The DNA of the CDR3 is TGTGCCACCAGTCAAGGGGGTCCTAACACTGAAGCTTTCTTT. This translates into CATSQGGPNTEAFF.

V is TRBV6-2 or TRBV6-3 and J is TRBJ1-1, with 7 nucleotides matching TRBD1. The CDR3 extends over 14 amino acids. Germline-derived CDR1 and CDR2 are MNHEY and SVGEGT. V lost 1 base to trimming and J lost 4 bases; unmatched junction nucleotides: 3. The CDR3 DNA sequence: TGTGCCAGCAGTTACTTTAACAGGGGCACTGAAGCTTTCTTT. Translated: CASSYFNRGTEAFF.